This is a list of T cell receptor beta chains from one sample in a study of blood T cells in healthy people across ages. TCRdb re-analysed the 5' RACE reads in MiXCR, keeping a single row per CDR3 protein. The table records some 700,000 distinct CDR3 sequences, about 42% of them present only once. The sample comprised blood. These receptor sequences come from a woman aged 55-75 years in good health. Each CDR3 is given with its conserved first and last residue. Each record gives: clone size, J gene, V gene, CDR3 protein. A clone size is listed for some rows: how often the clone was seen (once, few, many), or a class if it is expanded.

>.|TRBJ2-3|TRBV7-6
CASSPFAGSTDTQYF
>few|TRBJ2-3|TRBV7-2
CASSPPGGGAGTQYF
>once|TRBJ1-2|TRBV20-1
CSARGGQGTNYGYTF
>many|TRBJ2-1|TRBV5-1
CASSLNSDPYNEQFF
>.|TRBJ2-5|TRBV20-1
CSAPPTSGSQREQYF
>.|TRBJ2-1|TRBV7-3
CASSSSPLGSSYNEQFF
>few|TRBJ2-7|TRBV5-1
CASSLAGGPQTSYEQYF
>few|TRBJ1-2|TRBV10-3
CAISRDGNYGYTF
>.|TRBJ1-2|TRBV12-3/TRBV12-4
CASSPAHNYGYTF
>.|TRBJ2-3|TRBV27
CASTTAILAGGADTQYF
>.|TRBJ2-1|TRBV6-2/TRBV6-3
CASSRRLAANHGEQFF
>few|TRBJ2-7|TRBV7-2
CASSLVTGGYEQYF
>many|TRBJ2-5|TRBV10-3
CATQYQETQYF
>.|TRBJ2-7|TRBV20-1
CSASDSAAATYEQYF
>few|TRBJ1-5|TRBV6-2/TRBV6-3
CASTRGQIQPQHF
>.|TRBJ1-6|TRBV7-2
CASSLEPQGNSPLHF
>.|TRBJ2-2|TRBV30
CAWSVLREGELFF
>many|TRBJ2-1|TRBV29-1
CSDRDRNYNEQFF
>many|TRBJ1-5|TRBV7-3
CASSPQHGDNQPQHF
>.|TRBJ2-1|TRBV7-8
CASSRGQGLAGAYNEQFF
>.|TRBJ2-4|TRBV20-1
CSAGPSGKNIQYF
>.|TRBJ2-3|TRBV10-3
CAISESAGQLTDTQYF
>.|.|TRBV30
CAWSVGADGETQYF
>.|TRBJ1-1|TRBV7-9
CASSSQLNTEAFF
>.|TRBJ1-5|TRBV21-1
CASPSRNQPQHF
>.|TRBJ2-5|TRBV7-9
CASSLLTGGSSEQYF
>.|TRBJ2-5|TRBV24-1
CATSDFGGTSQETQYF
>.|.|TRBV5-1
CASSLIARSYNEQYF
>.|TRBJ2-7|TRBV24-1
CATSDFRGPSSYEQYF
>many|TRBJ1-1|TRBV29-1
CSVGRQMNTEAFF
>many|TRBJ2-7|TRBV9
CASSPRVQAYEQYF
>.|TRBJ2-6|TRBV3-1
CASSSDISGANVLTF
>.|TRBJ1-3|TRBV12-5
CASGPGTGGNTIYF
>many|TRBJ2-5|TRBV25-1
CASSEVSNQETQYF
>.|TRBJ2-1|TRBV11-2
CASSEGTSGENEQFF
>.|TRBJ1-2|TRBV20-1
CSARDLRLNYGYTF
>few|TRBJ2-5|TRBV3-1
CASRRAGTSGVHNEQYF
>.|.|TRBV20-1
CSARDPGKETQYF
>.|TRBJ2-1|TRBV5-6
CASSWDRGNEQFF
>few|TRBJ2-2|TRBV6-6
CASNQGHTGELFF
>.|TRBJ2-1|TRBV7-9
CASSSGLAGGVYNEQFF
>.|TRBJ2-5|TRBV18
CASSPLGGPQETQYF
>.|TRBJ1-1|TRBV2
CASRGGATTEAFF
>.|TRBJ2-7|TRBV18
CASSDLGLLDEQYF